Listed here are 2 T cell receptor beta chains from one sample, sequenced in a study of human T cells and chemical hapten exposure. The sample's time point: patch test 1, 2 weeks after DPC sensitization. Treatment given: therapeutic diphenylcyclopropenone sensitization with weekly scalp DPC. TCRdb redid the calling of the RACE reads with MiXCR, one entry per CDR3 protein. This table has around 380,000 distinct CDR3 sequences, 4% to 5.5% appearing once. The material sequenced was whole blood, taken in connection with sensitization to the hapten diphenylcyclopropenone (DPC). Receptor source: a woman aged 50 to 60 with alopecia areata. Some clones in this sample may be carry-over from other donors' samples.

This clonotype was seen repeatedly, ten times or more. The chain joins TRBV12-3 or TRBV12-4 to TRBJ1-1; D possibly corresponds to TRBD1 (5 bases). The CDR3 has 17 residues. Trimming took off 5 bases at V and 4 bases at J, with 23 bases between the two ends. The CDR3 bases are TGTGCCAGCAGTCCTCCCGCAGGGACGATTATCGGCACTGAAGCTTTCTTT. It translates to CASSPPAGTIIGTEAFF.

The V gene is TRBV12-3 or TRBV12-4, the J gene TRBJ2-6; D might be TRBD1 (8 bases). Trimming removed 6 bases from V and 1 base from J, with 25 bases in between. The CDR3 covers 20 residues. This chain's CDR3 is CASSPRGGTGGLSGANVLTF. Here the CDR3 DNA reads TGTGCCAGCAGCCCTCGCGGGGGTACAGGGGGACTTTCTGGGGCCAACGTCCTGACTTTC.